This TCR beta chain originates from a study of T cell responses to AZD1222 COVID-19 vaccine. The germline V gene has CDR1 LGHDT and CDR2 YNNKEL (reference sequence). The CDR3 is 13 amino acids. The V and J ends lost 0 bases and 8 bases respectively, with 11 bases between them. The repertoire was sequenced with immunoSEQ multiplex PCR; TCRdb's copy has only in-frame clones and lacks some. The repertoire consists of 150,000 to 200,000 clones, with roughly 91% occurring once and the leading ten covering 5% to 6.5%. The TCR comes from an adult who received the AZD1222 COVID-19 vaccine. Sequencing used peripheral blood, obtained 28 days after the second AZD1222 dose. The chain links TRBV3-1 (or the pseudogene TRBV3-2) to TRBJ2-7; possibly TRBD2 for D (6 bases). CDR3 in amino acids: CASSQDQDYQQYF. In DNA form, the CDR3 reads TGTGCCAGCAGCCAAGACCAGGACTATCAGCAGTACTTC.